A selection of T cell receptor beta chains follows, all from one sample in a study of Ad26.COV2.S vaccination and SARS-CoV-2 variants. Sequencing was performed with immunoSEQ multiplex PCR; in TCRdb, only in-frame clones are kept and a portion is missing. The data contain 350,000 to 450,000 clones, 75% to 90% of them singletons. The sequencing here drew on peripheral blood, taken in a trial of Ad26.COV2.S vaccine versus placebo. The receptors were sampled from a person between 18 and 65 years old who received the Ad26.COV2.S COVID-19 vaccine or a placebo. The CDR3 runs from the conserved cysteine through the conserved F or W. The D gene is left open where the match is weak. The size entry is marked missing in some rows and otherwise reads once, few, many or a size class.

V gene	D gene	J gene	clone size	CDR3 DNA	CDR3 protein
TRBV19	NA	TRBJ2-7	NA	TGTGCCAGTAGTATAGCCGCGGGGCGATTCTACGAGCAGTACTTC	CASSIAAGRFYEQYF
TRBV11-2	NA	TRBJ2-6	NA	TGTGCCAGCAGCTTATACCCTACGGGGGGGGCCAACGTCCTGACTTTC	CASSLYPTGGANVLTF
TRBV5-6	TRBD1	TRBJ2-7	NA	TGTGCCAGCAGCTTACCCGGACAGGGGGCCTCCTACGAGCAGTACTTC	CASSLPGQGASYEQYF
TRBV15	NA	TRBJ1-5	NA	TGTGCCACCAGCAGAGAAGGCAGGGGAGGCAATCAGCCCCAGCATTTT	CATSREGRGGNQPQHF
TRBV5-4	TRBD2	TRBJ2-7	NA	TGTGCCAGCAGCCCGGTCGAGCGGGAGCGCGAGCAGTACTTC	CASSPVEREREQYF
TRBV18	TRBD1	TRBJ2-2	NA	TGTGCCAGCTCACCACCAGGGGGCCGAGTCACCGGGGAGCTGTTTTTT	CASSPPGGRVTGELFF
TRBV19	NA	TRBJ1-6	NA	TGTGCCATACGGTCGGGGGGGAATTCACCCCTCCACTTT	CAIRSGGNSPLHF
TRBV3-1/TRBV3-2	TRBD2	TRBJ2-2	NA	TGTGCCAGCAGCCAAGCCCCGGGACTAGCGGGGCACGGGGAGCTGTTTTTT	CASSQAPGLAGHGELFF
TRBV13	NA	TRBJ2-4	NA	TGTGCCAGCAGCTTAAAAGAAGAAGCCAAAAACATTCAGTACTTC	CASSLKEEAKNIQYF
TRBV19	NA	TRBJ1-5	NA	TGTGCCAGTAGTATGGGCAGGGGAGGCAATCAGCCCCAGCATTTT	CASSMGRGGNQPQHF
TRBV7-3	TRBD1	TRBJ2-2	NA	TGTGCCAGCAGCTCCGGGACAGGGTATACCGGGGAGCTGTTTTTT	CASSSGTGYTGELFF
TRBV6-6	TRBD2	TRBJ2-2	few	TGTGCCAGCAGTCTTCTACTTTCCGGGACTAGCTTCCACACCGGGGAGCTGTTTTTT	CASSLLLSGTSFHTGELFF
TRBV7-2	TRBD1	TRBJ1-5	NA	TGTGCCAGCAGCTTAGTATCAGGGGGCGTGAATCAGCCCCAGCATTTT	CASSLVSGGVNQPQHF
TRBV30	NA	TRBJ1-2	NA	TGTGCCTGGAGGGACAGTGTAGACTATGGCTACACCTTC	CAWRDSVDYGYTF
TRBV18	NA	TRBJ1-2	NA	TGTGCCAGCTCACCCGTGACAGGTAGTGGCTACACCTTC	CASSPVTGSGYTF
TRBV6-2/TRBV6-3	NA	TRBJ2-1	NA	TGTGCCAGCAGTTACTCCGGACCCCTCTCCTACAATGAGCAGTTCTTC	CASSYSGPLSYNEQFF
TRBV2	NA	TRBJ1-1	NA	TGTGCCAGCAAGCAGGGAATTACTGAAGCTTTCTTT	CASKQGITEAFF
TRBV5-4	TRBD1	TRBJ2-7	NA	TGTGCCAGCAGCTTAGACGGACAGGGGAGTTCCTACGAGCAGTACTTC	CASSLDGQGSSYEQYF
TRBV11-2	NA	TRBJ2-1	once	TGTGCCAGCAGCTTAGTAGGAGGAACCTACAATGAGCAGTTCTTC	CASSLVGGTYNEQFF
TRBV29-1	NA	TRBJ2-5	NA	TGCAGCGTGGAGTCGGAGACCCAGTACTTC	CSVESETQYF
TRBV27	NA	TRBJ1-1	NA	TGTGCCAGCAGAACACAGGGAGGGGACACTGAAGCTTTCTTT	CASRTQGGDTEAFF
TRBV6-5	NA	TRBJ2-2	NA	TGTGCCAGCAGTTTTGGGTACACCGGGGAGCTGTTTTTT	CASSFGYTGELFF
TRBV6-5	NA	TRBJ1-1	NA	TGTGCCAGCAGTTACTCGGGGCCGGCAGGGACCACTGAAGCTTTCTTT	CASSYSGPAGTTEAFF
TRBV3-1/TRBV3-2	TRBD1	TRBJ1-1	few	TGTGCCAGCAGCCGAACAGGGGGGACAGGAGCTTTCTTT	CASSRTGGTGAFF
TRBV4-2	TRBD2	TRBJ2-7	few	TGTGCCAGCAGCCAGCCCCGGACTAGCGGGAGGGCCGGGCAGTACTTC	CASSQPRTSGRAGQYF
TRBV28	TRBD2	TRBJ2-1	NA	TGTGCCAGCAGCCTTAATCTAGCGGGAGGGCCCAACAATGAGCAGTTCTTC	CASSLNLAGGPNNEQFF
TRBV5-4	TRBD2	TRBJ2-7	NA	TGTGCCAGCAGCCCTGCAGGAGCGGGAGTTGACGAGCAGTACTTC	CASSPAGAGVDEQYF
TRBV5-4	NA	TRBJ1-2	once	TGTGCCAGCAGCTTCAATCCGCAGGGAAACTATGGCTACACCTTC	CASSFNPQGNYGYTF
TRBV29-1	TRBD2	TRBJ2-1	NA	TGCAGCGCCGGGGACTCGAGGACTAGCGGGAGAAGCTACAATGAGCAGTTCTTC	CSAGDSRTSGRSYNEQFF
TRBV6-2/TRBV6-3	NA	TRBJ2-7	few	TGTGCCAGCAGCCAGGTCATTTACGAGCAGTACTTC	CASSQVIYEQYF
TRBV30	TRBD1	TRBJ1-3	NA	TGTGCCTCCGACAGGGTTTGGGACACGGCTGGAAACACCATATATTTT	CASDRVWDTAGNTIYF
TRBV7-2	TRBD2	TRBJ2-2	once	TGTGCCAGCAGCATGACTAGCGGAACGAACACCGGGGAGCTGTTTTTT	CASSMTSGTNTGELFF
TRBV9	NA	TRBJ1-3	NA	TGTGCCAGCAGCGTAGGGGGGTACGGAAACACCATATATTTT	CASSVGGYGNTIYF
TRBV7-3	NA	TRBJ1-6	NA	TGTGCCAGCAGCCCGTCGACAGACGCACCCCTCCACTTT	CASSPSTDAPLHF
TRBV29-1	NA	TRBJ2-1	NA	TGCAGCGTTCGGGTTTTTGGCGTGCGGACGAGGATGCCTTCCTACAATGAGCAGTTCTTC	CSVRVFGVRTRMPSYNEQFF
TRBV29-1	NA	TRBJ1-2	NA	TGCAGCGTCGCGAAAGGGGTGGACTATGGCTACACCTTC	CSVAKGVDYGYTF
TRBV9	NA	TRBJ2-2	NA	TGTGCCAGCAGCGTAGTTGGTAGTGACACCGGGGAGCTGTTTTTT	CASSVVGSDTGELFF
TRBV28	TRBD2	TRBJ2-3	NA	TGTGCCAGCAGTTTACTAGCGGGAAACACAGATACGCAGTATTTT	CASSLLAGNTDTQYF
TRBV7-8	TRBD2	TRBJ2-3	NA	TGTGCCAGCAGCTTAGGGGGCGCTAGCGGACCCACAGATACGCAGTATTTT	CASSLGGASGPTDTQYF
TRBV5-1	NA	TRBJ2-7	NA	TGCGCCAGCAGCCCCCGGCAGGGAGCATCCTACGAGCAGTACTTC	CASSPRQGASYEQYF
TRBV15	NA	TRBJ2-1	NA	TGTGCCACCAGCTCTGGAGCGGGTGAGCAGTTCTTC	CATSSGAGEQFF
TRBV5-1	NA	TRBJ2-3	NA	TGCGCCAGCAGCTTCCAGGCAGATACGCAGTATTTT	CASSFQADTQYF
TRBV4-1	NA	TRBJ1-4	NA	TGCGCCAGCAGCCCAAGGGCGGGTGAAAAACTGTTTTTT	CASSPRAGEKLFF
TRBV28	NA	TRBJ1-5	NA	TGTGCCAGCACCGCGCGGGACAACAATCAGCCCCAGCATTTT	CASTARDNNQPQHF
TRBV3-1/TRBV3-2	TRBD1	TRBJ1-5	NA	TGTGCCAGCAGCCACCTTAATCGGGACAGGGGTAACCAGCCCCAGCATTTT	CASSHLNRDRGNQPQHF
TRBV7-3	TRBD1	TRBJ1-2	NA	TGTGCCAGCAGCTCCTCCCCGACAGGGGATGGCTACACCTTC	CASSSSPTGDGYTF
TRBV7-2	TRBD2	TRBJ2-3	NA	TGTGCCAGCAGCTTACAGGTTCTTACTAGCGGGAGAGATACGCAGTATTTT	CASSLQVLTSGRDTQYF
TRBV11-2	TRBD1	TRBJ1-4	NA	TGTGCCAGCAGCCGAACAGGGGGCGAGGAAAAACTGTTTTTT	CASSRTGGEEKLFF
TRBV6-2/TRBV6-3	TRBD1	TRBJ2-7	NA	TGTGCCAGCAGTTATGCAGGGGGCTCCTACGAGCAGTACTTC	CASSYAGGSYEQYF
TRBV3-1/TRBV3-2	NA	TRBJ2-7	NA	TGTGCCAGCAGCCCTTATGGGGGCTACGAGCAGTACTTC	CASSPYGGYEQYF
TRBV4-1	TRBD1	TRBJ2-3	once	TGCGCCAGCACCCGCCACCCAGGGGGAGATACGCAGTATTTT	CASTRHPGGDTQYF
TRBV27	NA	TRBJ2-1	NA	TGTGCCAGTACGGACGGGAACAATGAGCAGTTCTTC	CASTDGNNEQFF